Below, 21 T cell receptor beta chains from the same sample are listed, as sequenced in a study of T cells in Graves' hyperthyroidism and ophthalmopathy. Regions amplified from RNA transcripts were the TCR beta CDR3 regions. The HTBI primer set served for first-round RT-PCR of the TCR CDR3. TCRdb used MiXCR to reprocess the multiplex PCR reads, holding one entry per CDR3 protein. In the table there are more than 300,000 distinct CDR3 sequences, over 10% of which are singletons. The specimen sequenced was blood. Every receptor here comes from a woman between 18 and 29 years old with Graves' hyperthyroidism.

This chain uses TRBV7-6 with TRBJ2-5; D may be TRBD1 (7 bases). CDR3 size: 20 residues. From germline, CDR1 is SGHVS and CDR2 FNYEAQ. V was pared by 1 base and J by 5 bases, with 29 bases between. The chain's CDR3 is CASSLEIWDSAFGAGETQYF. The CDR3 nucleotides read TGTGCCAGCAGCTTAGAAATATGGGACAGTGCCTTCGGGGCGGGGGAGACCCAGTACTTC.

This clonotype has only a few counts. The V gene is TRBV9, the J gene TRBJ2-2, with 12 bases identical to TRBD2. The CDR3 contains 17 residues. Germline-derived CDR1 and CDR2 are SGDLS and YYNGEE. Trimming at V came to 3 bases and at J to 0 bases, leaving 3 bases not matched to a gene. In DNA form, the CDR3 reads TGTGCCAGCAGCGCTCGGACTAGCGGGGCGAACACCGGGGAGCTGTTTTTT. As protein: CASSARTSGANTGELFF.

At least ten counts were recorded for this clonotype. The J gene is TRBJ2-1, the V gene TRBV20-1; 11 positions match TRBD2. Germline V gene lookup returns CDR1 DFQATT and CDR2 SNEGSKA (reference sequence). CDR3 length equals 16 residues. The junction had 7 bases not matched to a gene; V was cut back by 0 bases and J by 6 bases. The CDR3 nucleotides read TGCAGTGCTAGAGAAATAGCGGGAGGGCCACTCAATGAGCAGTTCTTC. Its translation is CSAREIAGGPLNEQFF.

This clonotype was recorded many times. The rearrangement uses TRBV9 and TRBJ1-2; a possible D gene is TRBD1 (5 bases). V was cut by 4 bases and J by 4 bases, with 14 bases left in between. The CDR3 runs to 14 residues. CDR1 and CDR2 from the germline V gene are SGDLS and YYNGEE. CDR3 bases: TGTGCCAGCAGCCCGCCCTCAGGGATCTATGGCTACACCTTC. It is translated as CASSPPSGIYGYTF.

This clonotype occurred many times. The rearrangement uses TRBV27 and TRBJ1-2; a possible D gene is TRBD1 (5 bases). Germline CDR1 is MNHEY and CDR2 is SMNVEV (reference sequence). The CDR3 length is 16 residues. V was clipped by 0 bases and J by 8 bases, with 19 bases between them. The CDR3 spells CASSLSISVRRDGYTF. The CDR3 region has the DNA TGTGCCAGCAGTTTATCTATCAGCGTCAGGCGGGACGGCTACACCTTC.

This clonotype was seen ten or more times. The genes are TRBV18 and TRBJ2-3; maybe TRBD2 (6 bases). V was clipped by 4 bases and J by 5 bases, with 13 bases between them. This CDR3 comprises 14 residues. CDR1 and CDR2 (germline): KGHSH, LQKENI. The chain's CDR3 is CASSQPAGGDTQYF. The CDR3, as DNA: TGTGCCAGCTCACAGCCAGCGGGCGGAGATACGCAGTATTTT.

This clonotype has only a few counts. The CDR3 sequence: CASSEVASYTEAFF. DNA for the CDR3: TGTGCCAGCAGTGAAGTTGCCAGCTACACTGAAGCTTTCTTT. The rearrangement uses TRBV6-1 and TRBJ1-1, with D unclear. The V end lost 1 base, the J end lost 3 bases, and 9 bases lay between the germline ends. This CDR3 has 14 amino acids. Germline lookup yields CDR1 MNHNS and CDR2 SASEGT.

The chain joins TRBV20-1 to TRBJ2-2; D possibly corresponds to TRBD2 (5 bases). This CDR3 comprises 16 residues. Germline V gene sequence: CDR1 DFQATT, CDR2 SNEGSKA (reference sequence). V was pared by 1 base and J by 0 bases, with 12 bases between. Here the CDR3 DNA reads TGCAGTGCTAGAGCTAGTCCGGGGTCGAACACCGGGGAGCTGTTTTTT. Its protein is CSARASPGSNTGELFF.

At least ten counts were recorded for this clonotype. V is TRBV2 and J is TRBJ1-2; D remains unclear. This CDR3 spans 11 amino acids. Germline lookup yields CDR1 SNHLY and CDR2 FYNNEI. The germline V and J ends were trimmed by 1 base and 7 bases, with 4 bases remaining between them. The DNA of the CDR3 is TGTGCCAGCAGTGAAGTTGGTGGCTACACCTTC. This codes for CASSEVGGYTF.

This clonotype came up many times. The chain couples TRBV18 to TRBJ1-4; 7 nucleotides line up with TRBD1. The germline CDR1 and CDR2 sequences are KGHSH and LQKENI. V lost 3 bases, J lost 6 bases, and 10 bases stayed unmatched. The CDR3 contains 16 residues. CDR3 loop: CASSPRASGTDEKLFF. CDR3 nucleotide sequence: TGTGCCAGCTCACCGCGGGCATCCGGGACAGATGAAAAACTGTTTTTT.

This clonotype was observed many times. The CDR3 coding sequence is TGTGCCAGCAGTTCCGGCCTATGGAACACCGGGGAGCTGTTTTTT. Its protein is CASSSGLWNTGELFF. The rearrangement links TRBV6-1 to TRBJ2-2; D not certain. Germline loops: CDR1 MNHNS, CDR2 SASEGT. V lost 5 bases, J lost 1 base, and 11 bases lay in between. The CDR3 is 15 residues long.

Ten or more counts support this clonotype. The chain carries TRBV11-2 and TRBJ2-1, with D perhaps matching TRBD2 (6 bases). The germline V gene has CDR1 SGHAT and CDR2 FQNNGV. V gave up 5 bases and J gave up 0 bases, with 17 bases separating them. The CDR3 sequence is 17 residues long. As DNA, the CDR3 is TGTGCCAGCAGCCGGAGATCGGGGGTTAGCTCCTACAATGAGCAGTTCTTC. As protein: CASSRRSGVSSYNEQFF.

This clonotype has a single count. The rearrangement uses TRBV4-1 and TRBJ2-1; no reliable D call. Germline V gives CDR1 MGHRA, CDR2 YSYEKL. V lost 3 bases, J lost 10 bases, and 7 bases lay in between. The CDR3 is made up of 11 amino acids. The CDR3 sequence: CASSQADEQFF. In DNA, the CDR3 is TGCGCCAGCAGCCAGGCCGACGAGCAGTTCTTC.

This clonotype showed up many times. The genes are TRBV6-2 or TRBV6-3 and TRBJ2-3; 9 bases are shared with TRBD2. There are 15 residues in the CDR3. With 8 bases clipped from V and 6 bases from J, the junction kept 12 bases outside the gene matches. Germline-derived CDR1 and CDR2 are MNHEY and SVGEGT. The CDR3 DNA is TGTGCCAGCCGGGGACTAGCCCAACCTTCGGATACGCAGTATTTT. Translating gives CASRGLAQPSDTQYF.

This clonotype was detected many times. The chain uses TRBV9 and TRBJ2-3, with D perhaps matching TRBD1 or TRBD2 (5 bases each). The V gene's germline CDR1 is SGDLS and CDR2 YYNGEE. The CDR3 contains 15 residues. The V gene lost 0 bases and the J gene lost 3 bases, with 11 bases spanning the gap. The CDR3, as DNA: TGTGCCAGCAGCGTAGGTGGGGACGGAACAGATACGCAGTATTTT. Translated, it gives CASSVGGDGTDTQYF.

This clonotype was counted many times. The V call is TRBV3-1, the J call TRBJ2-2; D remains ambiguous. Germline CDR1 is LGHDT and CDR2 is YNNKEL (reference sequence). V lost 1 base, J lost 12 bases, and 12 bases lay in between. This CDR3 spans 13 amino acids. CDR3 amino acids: CASSQAPAQKLFF. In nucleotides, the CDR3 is TGTGCCAGCAGCCAAGCCCCAGCACAGAAGCTGTTTTTT.

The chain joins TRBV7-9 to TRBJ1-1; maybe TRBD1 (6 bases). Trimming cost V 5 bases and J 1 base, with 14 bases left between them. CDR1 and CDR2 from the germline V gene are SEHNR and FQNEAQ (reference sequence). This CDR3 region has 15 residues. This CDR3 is CASSPREGGNTEAFF. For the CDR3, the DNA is TGTGCCAGCAGCCCTCGGGAGGGGGGGAACACTGAAGCTTTCTTT.

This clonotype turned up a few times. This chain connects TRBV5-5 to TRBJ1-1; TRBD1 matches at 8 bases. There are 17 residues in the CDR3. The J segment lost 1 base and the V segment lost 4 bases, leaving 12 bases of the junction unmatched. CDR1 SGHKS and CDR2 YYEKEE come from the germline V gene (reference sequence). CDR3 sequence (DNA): TGTGCCAGCAGCCCGGACAGGGTGCGCTCTCCGAACACTGAAGCTTTCTTT. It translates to CASSPDRVRSPNTEAFF. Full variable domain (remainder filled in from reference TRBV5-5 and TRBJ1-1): DAGVTQSPTHLIKTRGQQVTLRCSPISGHKSVSWYQQVLGQGPQFIFQYYEKEERGRGNFPDRFSARQFPNYSSELNVNALLLGDSALYLCASSPDRVRSPNTEAFFGQGTRLTVV.

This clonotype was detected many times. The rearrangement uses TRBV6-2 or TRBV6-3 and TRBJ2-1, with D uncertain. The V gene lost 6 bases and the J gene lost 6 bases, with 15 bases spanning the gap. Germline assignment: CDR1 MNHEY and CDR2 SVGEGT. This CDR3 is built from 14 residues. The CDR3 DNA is TGTGCCAGCAGCCTCGACTTGGTCCCCAATGAGCAGTTCTTC. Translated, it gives CASSLDLVPNEQFF.

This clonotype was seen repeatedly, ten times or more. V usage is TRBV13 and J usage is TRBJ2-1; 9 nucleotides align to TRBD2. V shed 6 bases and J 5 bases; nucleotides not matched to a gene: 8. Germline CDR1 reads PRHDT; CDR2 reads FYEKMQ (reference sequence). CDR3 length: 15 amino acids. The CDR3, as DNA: TGTGCCAGCAGTCCAGCGGGGGGCAGCCACAATGAGCAGTTCTTC. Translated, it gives CASSPAGGSHNEQFF.

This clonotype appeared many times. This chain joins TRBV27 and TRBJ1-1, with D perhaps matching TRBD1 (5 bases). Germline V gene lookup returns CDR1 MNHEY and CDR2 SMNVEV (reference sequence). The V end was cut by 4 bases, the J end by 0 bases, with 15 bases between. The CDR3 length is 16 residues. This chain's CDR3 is CASSWGPLLMNTEAFF. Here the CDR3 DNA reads TGTGCCAGCAGTTGGGGACCCCTTCTCATGAACACTGAAGCTTTCTTT.